This T cell receptor (beta chain) is from a study of blood T cell repertoires in COVID-19 (TCRdb year 2020). Concerning the study at large: Collaborator samples came from the United States, Italy and Spain and covered acute and convalescent phases of COVID-19. A freely available public database, intended as a resource for researchers studying the immune response to SARS-CoV-2, is where the repertoires were released. The prospective study material was composed of cDNA or gDNA derived from T cells, B-cell-depleted T cells, or PBMCs. Where available, HLA class I and class II types were obtained from metadata supplied by the sample provider rather than from assay-based typing. The dataset comprised deeply sampled blood TCRbeta repertoires from subjects exposed to, actively infected with, or recovered from COVID-19. The samples were drawn from two sources: the first 160 participants of the ongoing ImmuneRACE study, and approximately 1,300 subjects contributed by 6 global collaborators. The sample metadata nearly always contained a de-identified subject ID, COVID-19 status, age in years and sex. Beyond this particular receptor, the publication reports: Clinical and demographic metadata were provided uncurated, with the amount varying by source and participant.

The germline V gene provides CDR1 SGHTA and CDR2 FQGNSA. Reading from cysteine to phenylalanine, the CDR3 counts 16 amino acids. Only the CDR3 portion is preserved as DNA: 48 bases, with reading frame beginning at the first base. The junction shows trimming of 1 base on V and 6 bases on J, plus 16 bases between the germline ends. In the case of this clone: The target of this receptor is not known. No base qualities exist here, and no much larger clone lies one base off it.

TCRbeta CDR3 regions were amplified from genomic DNA by means of the immunoSEQ Assay, a bias-controlled multiplex PCR. Per the source publication's procedure: The number of nucleated cells in each sample was estimated from the amplification of reference gene primers within the assay. Sequence reads were collapsed and filtered to measure the absolute abundance of every unique TCRbeta CDR3 rearrangement. For each sample, productive Simpson clonality was calculated as the square root of Simpson's diversity index across productive rearrangements. This immuneACCESS table, as held by TCRdb, lists in-frame sequences with V and J called but not all clones. Of the missing ones, under half trace to an unresolved V gene in checked studies; the others have no known cause. V and J calls and clone size are copied from that table; D and trimming were computed from the DNA. The sample table records around 46,000 clones; 60% to 80% of these occur just once. About 19% of the sample rests with the top ten.

Whole blood was collected in K2EDTA tubes by collaborating institutions according to the institutions' own protocols. For TCRbeta analysis, collaborators shipped samples in one of three forms: frozen whole blood, isolated PBMCs, or DNA extracted from either of those sample types. The chain is encoded by TRBV7-2 joined to TRBJ2-1, with a weak D call of TRBD2 (6 bases match). This clonotype originated in a human donor with active or convalescent COVID-19. The donor label of this sample is uncertain. The material sequenced was peripheral blood. CDR3 loop: CASSLVPGTVSNEQFF. The DNA is as follows: TGTGCCAGCAGCTTAGTCCCCGGGACTGTATCCAATGAGCAGTTCTTC.